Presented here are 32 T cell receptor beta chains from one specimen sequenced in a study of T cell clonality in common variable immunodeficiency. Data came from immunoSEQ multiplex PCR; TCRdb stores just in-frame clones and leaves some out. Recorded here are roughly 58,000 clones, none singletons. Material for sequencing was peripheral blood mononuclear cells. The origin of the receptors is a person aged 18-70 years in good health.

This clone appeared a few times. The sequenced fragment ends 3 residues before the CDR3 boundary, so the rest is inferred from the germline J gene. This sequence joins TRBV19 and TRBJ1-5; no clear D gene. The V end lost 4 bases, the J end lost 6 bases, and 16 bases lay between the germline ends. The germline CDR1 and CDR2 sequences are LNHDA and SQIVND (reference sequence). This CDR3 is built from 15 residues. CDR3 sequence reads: CASSTPPAAGQPQHF. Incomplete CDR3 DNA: TGTGCCAGTAGTACCCCCCCGGCAGCGGGTCAGCCC.

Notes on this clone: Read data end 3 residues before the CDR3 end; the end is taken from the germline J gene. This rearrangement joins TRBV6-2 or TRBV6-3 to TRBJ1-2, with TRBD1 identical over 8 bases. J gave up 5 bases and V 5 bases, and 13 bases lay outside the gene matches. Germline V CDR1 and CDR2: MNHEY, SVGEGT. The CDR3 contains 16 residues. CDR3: CASSPHRDRRLYGYTF. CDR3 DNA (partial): TGTGCCAGCAGTCCCCACCGGGACAGGCGGCTGTATGGC.

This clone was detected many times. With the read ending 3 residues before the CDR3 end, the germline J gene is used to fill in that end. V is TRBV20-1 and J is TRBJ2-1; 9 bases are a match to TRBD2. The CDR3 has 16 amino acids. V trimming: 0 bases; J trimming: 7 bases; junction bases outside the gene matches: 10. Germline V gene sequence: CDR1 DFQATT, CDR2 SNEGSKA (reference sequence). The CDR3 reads CSARDPKREVNNEQFF. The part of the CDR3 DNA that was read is TGCAGTGCTAGAGATCCGAAGCGGGAGGTAAATAATGAG.

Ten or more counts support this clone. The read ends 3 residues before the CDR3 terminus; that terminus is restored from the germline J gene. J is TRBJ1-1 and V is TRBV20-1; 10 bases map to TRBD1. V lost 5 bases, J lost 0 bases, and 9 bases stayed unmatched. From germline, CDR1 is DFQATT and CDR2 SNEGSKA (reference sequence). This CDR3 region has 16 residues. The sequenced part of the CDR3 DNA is TGCAGTGCTTGGACCGGGACAGGGGCGATGAACACTGAA. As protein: CSAWTGTGAMNTE. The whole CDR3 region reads CSAWTGTGAMNTEAFF.

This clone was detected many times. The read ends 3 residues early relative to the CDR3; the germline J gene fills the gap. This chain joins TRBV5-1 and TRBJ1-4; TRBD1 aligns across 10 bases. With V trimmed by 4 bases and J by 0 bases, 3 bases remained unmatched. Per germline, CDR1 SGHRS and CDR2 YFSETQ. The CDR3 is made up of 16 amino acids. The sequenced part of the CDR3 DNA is TGCGCCAGCAGCGTAGGACAGGGGGCAACTAATGAAAAA. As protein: CASSVGQGATNEK. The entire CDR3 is CASSVGQGATNEKLFF.

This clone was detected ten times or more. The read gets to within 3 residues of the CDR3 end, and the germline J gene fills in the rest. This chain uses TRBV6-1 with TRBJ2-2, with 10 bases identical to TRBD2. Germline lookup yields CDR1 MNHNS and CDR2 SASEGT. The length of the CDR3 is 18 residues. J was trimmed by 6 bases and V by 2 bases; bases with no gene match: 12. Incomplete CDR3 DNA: TGTGCCAGCAGTGAAAGGGCTAGCGGGAGCGGTTTAGCCGGGGAG. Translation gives CASSERASGSGLAGE. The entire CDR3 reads CASSERASGSGLAGELFF.

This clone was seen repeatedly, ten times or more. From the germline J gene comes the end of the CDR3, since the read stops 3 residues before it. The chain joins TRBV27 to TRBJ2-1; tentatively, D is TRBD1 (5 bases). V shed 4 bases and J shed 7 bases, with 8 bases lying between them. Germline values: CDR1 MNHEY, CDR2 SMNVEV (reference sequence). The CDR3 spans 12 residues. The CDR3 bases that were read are TGTGCCAGCAGTTCAGGGTTGAATGAG. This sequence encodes CASSSGLNE. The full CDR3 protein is CASSSGLNEQFF.

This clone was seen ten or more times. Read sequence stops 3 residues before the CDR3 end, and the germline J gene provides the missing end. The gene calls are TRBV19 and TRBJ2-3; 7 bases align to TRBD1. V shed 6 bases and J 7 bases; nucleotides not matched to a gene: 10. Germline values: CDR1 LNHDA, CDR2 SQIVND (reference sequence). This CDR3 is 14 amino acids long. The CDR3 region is CASRTGTVGYTQYF. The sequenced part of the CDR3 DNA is TGTGCCAGTAGGACAGGGACGGTAGGATATACG.

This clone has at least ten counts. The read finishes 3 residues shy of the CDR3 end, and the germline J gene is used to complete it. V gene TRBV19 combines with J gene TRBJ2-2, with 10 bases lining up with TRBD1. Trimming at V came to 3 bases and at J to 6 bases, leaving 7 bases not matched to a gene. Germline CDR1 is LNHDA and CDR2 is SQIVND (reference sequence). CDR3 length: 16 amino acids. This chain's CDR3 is CASSIPDRGKAGELFF. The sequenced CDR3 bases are TGTGCCAGTAGTATTCCGGACAGGGGGAAGGCCGGGGAG.

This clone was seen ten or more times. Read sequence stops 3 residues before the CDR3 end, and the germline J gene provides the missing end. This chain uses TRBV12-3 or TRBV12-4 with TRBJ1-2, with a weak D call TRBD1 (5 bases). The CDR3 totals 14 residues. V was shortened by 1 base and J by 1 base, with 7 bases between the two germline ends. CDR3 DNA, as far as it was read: TGTGCCAGCAGTTTAGGACAGATTAACTATGGC. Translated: CASSLGQINYG. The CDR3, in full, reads CASSLGQINYGYTF.

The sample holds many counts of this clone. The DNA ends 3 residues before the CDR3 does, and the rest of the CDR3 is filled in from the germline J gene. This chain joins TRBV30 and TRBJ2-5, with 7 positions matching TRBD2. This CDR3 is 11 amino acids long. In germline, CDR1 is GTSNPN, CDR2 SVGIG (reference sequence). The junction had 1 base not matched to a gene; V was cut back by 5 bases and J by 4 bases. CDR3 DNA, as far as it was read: TGTGCCTGGTTAGCGGGAGAGACC. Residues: CAWLAGET. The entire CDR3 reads CAWLAGETQYF. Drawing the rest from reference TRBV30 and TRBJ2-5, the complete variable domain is SQTIHQWPATLVQPVGSPLSLECTVEGTSNPNLYWYRQAAGRGLQLLFYSVGIGQISSEVPQNLSASRPQDRQFILSSKKLLLSDSGFYLCAWLAGETQYFGPGTRLLVL.

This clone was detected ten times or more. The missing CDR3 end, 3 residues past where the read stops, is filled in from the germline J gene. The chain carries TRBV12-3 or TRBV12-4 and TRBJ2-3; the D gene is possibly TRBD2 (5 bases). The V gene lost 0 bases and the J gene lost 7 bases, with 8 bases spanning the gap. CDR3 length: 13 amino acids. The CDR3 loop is CASSLAASNTQYF. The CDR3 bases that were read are TGTGCCAGCAGTTTAGCGGCTAGCAATACG.

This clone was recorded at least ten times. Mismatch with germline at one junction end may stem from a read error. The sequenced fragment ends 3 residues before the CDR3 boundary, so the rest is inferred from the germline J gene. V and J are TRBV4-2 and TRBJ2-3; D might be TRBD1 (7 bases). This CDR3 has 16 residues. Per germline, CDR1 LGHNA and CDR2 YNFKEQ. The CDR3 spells CASSQARGVSTDTQYF. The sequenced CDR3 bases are TGCGCCAGCAGCCAAGCCAGGGGGGTATCCACAGATACG.

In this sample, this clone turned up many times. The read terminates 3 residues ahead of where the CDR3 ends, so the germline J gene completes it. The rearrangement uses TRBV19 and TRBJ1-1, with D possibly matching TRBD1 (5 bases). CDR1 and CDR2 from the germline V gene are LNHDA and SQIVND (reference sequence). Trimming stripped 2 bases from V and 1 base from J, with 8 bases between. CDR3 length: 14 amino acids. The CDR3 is CASSIQGTNTEAFF. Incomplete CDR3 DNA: TGTGCCAGTAGTATACAGGGAACGAACACTGAA.

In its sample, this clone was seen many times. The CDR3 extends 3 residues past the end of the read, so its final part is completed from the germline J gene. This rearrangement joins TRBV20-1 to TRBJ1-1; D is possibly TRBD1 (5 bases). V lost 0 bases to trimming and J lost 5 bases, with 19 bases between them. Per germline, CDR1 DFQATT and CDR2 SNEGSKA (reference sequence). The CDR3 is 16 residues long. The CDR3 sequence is CSARDEYEPKGTEAFF. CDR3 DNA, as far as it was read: TGCAGTGCTAGAGATGAGTATGAGCCCAAGGGGACTGAA.

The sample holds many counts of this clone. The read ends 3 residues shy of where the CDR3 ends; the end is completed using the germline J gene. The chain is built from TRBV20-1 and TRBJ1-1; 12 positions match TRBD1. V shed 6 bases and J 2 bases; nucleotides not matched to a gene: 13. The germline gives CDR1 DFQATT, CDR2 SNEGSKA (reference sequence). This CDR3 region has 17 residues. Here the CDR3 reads CSARIRGQGAYNTEAFF. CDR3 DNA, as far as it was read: TGCAGTGCCCGAATCCGGGGACAGGGGGCCTACAACACTGAA.

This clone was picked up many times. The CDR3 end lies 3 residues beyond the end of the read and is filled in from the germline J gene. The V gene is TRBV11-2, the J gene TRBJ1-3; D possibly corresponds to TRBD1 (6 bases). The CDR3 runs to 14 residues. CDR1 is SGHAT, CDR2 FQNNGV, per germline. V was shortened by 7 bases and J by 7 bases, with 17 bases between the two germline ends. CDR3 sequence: CASTEQGGTNTIYF. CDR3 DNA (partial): TGTGCCAGCACCGAACAGGGAGGAACTAACACC.

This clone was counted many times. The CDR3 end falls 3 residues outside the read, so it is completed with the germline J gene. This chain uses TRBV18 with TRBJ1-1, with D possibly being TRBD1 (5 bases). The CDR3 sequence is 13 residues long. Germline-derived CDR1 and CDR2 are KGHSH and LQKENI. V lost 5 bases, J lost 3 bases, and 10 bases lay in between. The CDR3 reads CASSLGVDTEAFF. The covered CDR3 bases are TGTGCCAGCTCATTAGGGGTGGACACTGAA.

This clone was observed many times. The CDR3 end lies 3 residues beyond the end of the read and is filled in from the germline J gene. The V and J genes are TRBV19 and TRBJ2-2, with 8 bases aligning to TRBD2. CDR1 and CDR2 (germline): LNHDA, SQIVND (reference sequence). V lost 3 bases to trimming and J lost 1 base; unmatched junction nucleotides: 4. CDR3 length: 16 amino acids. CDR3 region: CASSIETSGNTGELFF. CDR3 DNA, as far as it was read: TGTGCCAGTAGTATTGAAACTAGCGGGAACACCGGGGAG.

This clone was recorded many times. The CDR3 loop is CASSLTGAANYGYTF. CDR3 bases read: TGTGCCAGCAGCTTAACTGGGGCAGCTAACTATGGC. This chain joins TRBV7-3 and TRBJ1-2, with D tentatively TRBD1 (5 bases). The read ends 3 residues shy of where the CDR3 ends; the end is completed using the germline J gene. The CDR3 loop spans 15 amino acids. V was shortened by 0 bases and J by 0 bases, with 8 bases between the two germline ends. Looked up from germline, CDR1 is SGHTA and CDR2 is FQGTGA.

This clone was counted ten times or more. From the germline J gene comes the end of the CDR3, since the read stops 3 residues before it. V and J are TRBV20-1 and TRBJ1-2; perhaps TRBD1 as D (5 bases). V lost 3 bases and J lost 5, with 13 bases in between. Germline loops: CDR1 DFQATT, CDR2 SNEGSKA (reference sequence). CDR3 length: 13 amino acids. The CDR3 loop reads CSARDGRGYGYTF. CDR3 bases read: TGCAGTGCTAGGGACGGAAGGGGTTATGGC.

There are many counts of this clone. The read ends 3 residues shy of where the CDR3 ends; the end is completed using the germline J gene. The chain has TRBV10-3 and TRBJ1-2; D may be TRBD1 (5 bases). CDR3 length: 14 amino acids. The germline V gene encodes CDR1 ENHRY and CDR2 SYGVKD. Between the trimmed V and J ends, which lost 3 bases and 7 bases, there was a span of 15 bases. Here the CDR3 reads CAISEDQGFGGYTF. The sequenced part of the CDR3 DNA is TGTGCCATCAGTGAAGACCAGGGTTTCGGTGGC.

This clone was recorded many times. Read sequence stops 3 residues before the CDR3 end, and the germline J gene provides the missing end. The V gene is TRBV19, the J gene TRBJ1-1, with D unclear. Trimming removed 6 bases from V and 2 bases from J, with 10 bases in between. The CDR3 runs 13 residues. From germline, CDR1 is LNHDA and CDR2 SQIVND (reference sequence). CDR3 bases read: TGTGCCAGTAGAGCTCTCTTTAACACTGAA. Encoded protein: CASRALFNTE. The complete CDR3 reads CASRALFNTEAFF. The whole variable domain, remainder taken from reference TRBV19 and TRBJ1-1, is DGGITQSPKYLFRKEGQNVTLSCEQNLNHDAMYWYRQDPGQGLRLIYYSQIVNDFQKGDIAEGYSVSREKKESFPLTVTSAQKNPTAFYLCASRALFNTEAFFGQGTRLTVV.

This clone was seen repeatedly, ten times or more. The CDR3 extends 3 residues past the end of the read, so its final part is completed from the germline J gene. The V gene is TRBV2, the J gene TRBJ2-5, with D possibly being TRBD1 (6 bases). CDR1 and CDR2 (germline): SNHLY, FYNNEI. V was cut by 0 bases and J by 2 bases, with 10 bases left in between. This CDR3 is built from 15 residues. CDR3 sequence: CASSEAWTVQETQYF. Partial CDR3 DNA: TGTGCCAGCAGTGAAGCCTGGACAGTACAAGAGACC.

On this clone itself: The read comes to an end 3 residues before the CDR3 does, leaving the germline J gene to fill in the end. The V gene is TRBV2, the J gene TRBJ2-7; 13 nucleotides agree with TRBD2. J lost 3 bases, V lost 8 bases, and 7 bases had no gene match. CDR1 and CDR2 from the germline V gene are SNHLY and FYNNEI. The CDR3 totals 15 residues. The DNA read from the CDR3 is TGTGCCAGCGGAACTAGCGGGAGGGCACGCTACGAG. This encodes CASGTSGRARYE. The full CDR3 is CASGTSGRARYEQYF.

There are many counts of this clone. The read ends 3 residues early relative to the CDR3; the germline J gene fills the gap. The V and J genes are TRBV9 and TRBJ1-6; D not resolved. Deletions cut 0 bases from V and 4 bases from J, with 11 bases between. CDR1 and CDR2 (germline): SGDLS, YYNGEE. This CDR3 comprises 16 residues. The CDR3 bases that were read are TGTGCCAGCAGCGTAGATCTCGGGGTTTATAATTCACCC. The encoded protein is CASSVDLGVYNSP. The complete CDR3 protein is CASSVDLGVYNSPLHF.

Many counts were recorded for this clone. CDR3 sequence reads: CASSIQGQETQYF. The sequenced part of the CDR3 DNA is TGTGCCAGTAGTATACAGGGCCAAGAGACC. The V call is TRBV19, the J call TRBJ2-5, with D maybe TRBD1 (5 bases). With the read ending 3 residues before the CDR3 end, the germline J gene is used to fill in that end. The CDR3 length is 13 residues. Germline V gives CDR1 LNHDA, CDR2 SQIVND (reference sequence). V lost 2 bases to trimming and J lost 1 base, with 5 bases between them.

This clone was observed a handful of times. CDR3 bases read: TGTGCCAGTAGTACCCCGGGGTATGAG. This translates into CASSTPGYE. The whole CDR3 sequence is CASSTPGYEQFF. V and J are TRBV19 and TRBJ2-1, with D possibly matching TRBD2 (5 bases). The read falls 3 residues short of the CDR3 end, and the missing part is taken from the germline J gene. This CDR3 has 12 amino acids. The V gene lost 4 bases and the J gene lost 8 bases, with 9 bases spanning the gap. Germline lookup yields CDR1 LNHDA and CDR2 SQIVND (reference sequence).

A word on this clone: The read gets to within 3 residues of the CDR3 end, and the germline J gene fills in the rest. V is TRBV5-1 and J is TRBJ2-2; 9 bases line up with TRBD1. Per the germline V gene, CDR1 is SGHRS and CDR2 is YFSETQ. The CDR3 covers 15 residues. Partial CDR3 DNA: TGCGCCAGCAGCAACTGGGGACAGGGTAATGAAAAG. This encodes CASSNWGQGNEK. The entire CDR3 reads CASSNWGQGNEKLFF.

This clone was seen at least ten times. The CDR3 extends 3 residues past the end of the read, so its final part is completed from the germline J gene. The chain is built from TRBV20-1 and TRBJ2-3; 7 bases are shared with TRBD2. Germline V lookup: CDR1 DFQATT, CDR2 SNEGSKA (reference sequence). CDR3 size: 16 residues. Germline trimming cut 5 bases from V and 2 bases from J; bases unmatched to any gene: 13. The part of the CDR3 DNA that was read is TGCAGTGCTCCTTCTGGGCTAGCGGATAACACAGATACG. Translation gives CSAPSGLADNTDT. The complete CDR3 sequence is CSAPSGLADNTDTQYF.

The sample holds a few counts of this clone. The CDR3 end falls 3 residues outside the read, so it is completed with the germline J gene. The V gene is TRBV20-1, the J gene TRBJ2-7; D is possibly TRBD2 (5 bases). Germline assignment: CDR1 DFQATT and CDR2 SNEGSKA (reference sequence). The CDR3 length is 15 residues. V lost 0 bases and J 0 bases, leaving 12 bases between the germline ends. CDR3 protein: CSARDLSGSSYEQYF. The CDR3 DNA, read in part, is TGCAGTGCTAGAGATTTGAGCGGTAGCTCCTACGAG.

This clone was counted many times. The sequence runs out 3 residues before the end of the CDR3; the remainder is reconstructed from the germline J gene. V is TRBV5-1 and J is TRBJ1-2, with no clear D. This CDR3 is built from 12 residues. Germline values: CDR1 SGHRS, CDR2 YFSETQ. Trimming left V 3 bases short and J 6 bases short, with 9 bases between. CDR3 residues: CASSYSRDGYTF. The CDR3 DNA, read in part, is TGCGCCAGCAGCTATTCCAGAGATGGC.